These 23 T cell receptor beta chains were sequenced from one sample in a study of T-cell memory formation after mild COVID-19. TCRdb redid the calling of the 5' RACE reads with MiXCR, one entry per CDR3 protein. The sample has about 400,000 distinct CDR3 sequences, 18% seen once; the top ten hold about a fifth. Sequenced sample: PBMCs or a T cell subset sorted from them (not recorded which). The receptors come from a man aged 18 to 35 who had mild COVID-19 (a few samples of this study predate the infection). Cell type and time point are not known.

The V gene is TRBV4-3, the J gene TRBJ2-7, with no clear D. This CDR3 is built from 14 residues. The V end was cut by 0 bases, the J end by 4 bases, with 10 bases between. Germline CDR1 LGHNA, CDR2 YSLEER. CDR3 loop: CASSQEEFGYEQYF. The CDR3 bases are TGCGCCAGCAGCCAAGAAGAGTTCGGGTACGAGCAGTACTTC.

This clonotype occurred a few times. CDR3 bases: TGTGCCAGCAGCTTAGGGGCAGGGGCAAACTATGGCTACACCTTC. Its translation is CASSLGAGANYGYTF. This chain uses TRBV7-8 with TRBJ1-2; D is perhaps TRBD1 (6 bases). With 1 base removed from V and 2 bases from J, the gap between germline ends came to 11 bases. Germline lookup yields CDR1 SGHVS and CDR2 FQNEAQ. The CDR3 is 15 amino acids.

The chain links TRBV10-3 to TRBJ1-2, with D maybe TRBD1 (5 bases). There are 12 residues in the CDR3. Germline CDR1 and CDR2: ENHRY and SYGVKD. V was clipped by 4 bases and J by 6 bases, with 9 bases between them. The CDR3 loop is CAISGRDHGYTF. Here the CDR3 DNA reads TGTGCCATCAGTGGCAGGGATCATGGCTACACCTTC.

This clonotype was found a few times. The chain joins TRBV5-1 to TRBJ1-4, with unresolved D. The V gene's germline CDR1 is SGHRS and CDR2 YFSETQ. The length of the CDR3 is 16 residues. Between the trimmed V and J ends, which lost 0 bases and 0 bases, there was a span of 9 bases. DNA for the CDR3: TGCGCCAGCAGCTTGGAGGGTCCAACAACTAATGAAAAACTGTTTTTT. Translation gives CASSLEGPTTNEKLFF.

The rearrangement joins TRBV7-9 to TRBJ1-4; D gene ambiguous. The V end was cut by 5 bases, the J end by 4 bases, with 20 bases between. The CDR3 has 17 residues. The V gene's germline CDR1 is SEHNR and CDR2 FQNEAQ (reference sequence). The CDR3 protein is CASSHPTSTRNNEKLFF. The CDR3 DNA is TGTGCCAGCAGCCATCCTACTTCTACAAGAAATAATGAAAAACTGTTTTTT.

The chain links TRBV7-2 to TRBJ2-7, with D hard to call. The germline V gene has CDR1 SGHTA and CDR2 FQGNSA. The CDR3 length is 13 residues. Trimming left V 3 bases short and J 1 base short, with 7 bases between. The CDR3 nucleotides are TGTGCCAGCAGCTTTGACGGATCCTACGAGCAGTACTTC. Its protein is CASSFDGSYEQYF.

The chain is built from TRBV28 and TRBJ2-5; the D is unclear. Germline CDR1 and CDR2: MDHEN and SYDVKM. Trimming stripped 7 bases from V and 9 bases from J, with 12 bases between. The CDR3 spans 11 residues. The CDR3 here is CASTTSGAQYF. DNA of the CDR3: TGTGCCAGCACCACCTCGGGTGCCCAGTACTTC.

The gene calls are TRBV7-9 and TRBJ2-1; possibly TRBD2 for D (5 bases). Germline V gene sequence: CDR1 SEHNR, CDR2 FQNEAQ (reference sequence). The CDR3 runs to 13 residues. Trimming pared 4 bases from V and 5 bases from J, leaving 9 bases between. CDR3 residues: CASSSRTHNEQFF. CDR3 nucleotide sequence: TGTGCCAGCAGCTCCCGGACTCACAATGAGCAGTTCTTC.

There are a few counts of this clonotype. The chain recombines TRBV4-2 with TRBJ2-2; TRBD1 matches at 7 bases. V was clipped by 3 bases and J by 1 base; unmatched bases: 2. Germline V gene sequence: CDR1 LGHNA, CDR2 YNFKEQ. The CDR3 has 15 amino acids. The CDR3 spells CASSHGQENTGELFF. For the CDR3, the DNA is TGTGCCAGCAGCCACGGACAGGAGAACACCGGGGAGCTGTTTTTT.

The rearrangement uses TRBV28 and TRBJ1-4; D remains unclear. The V and J ends lost 6 bases and 7 bases respectively, with 12 bases between them. The CDR3 sequence is 13 residues long. CDR1 and CDR2 from the germline V gene are MDHEN and SYDVKM. The CDR3 reads CASSPVPTEKLFF. The CDR3 coding sequence is TGTGCCAGCAGCCCAGTCCCCACTGAAAAACTGTTTTTT.

The J gene is TRBJ2-7, the V gene TRBV7-2; D gene ambiguous. Per germline, CDR1 SGHTA and CDR2 FQGNSA. Trimming removed 2 bases from V and 2 bases from J, with 10 bases in between. CDR3 length: 14 residues. CDR3 nucleotide sequence: TGTGCCAGCAGCTTAAGTTTGGCAGCCTACGAGCAGTACTTC. Amino acid sequence: CASSLSLAAYEQYF. Combining the CDR3 with reference TRBV7-2 and TRBJ2-7 gives the whole variable domain GAGVSQSPSNKVTEKGKDVELRCDPISGHTALYWYRQSLGQGLEFLIYFQGNSAPDKSGLPSDRFSAERTGGSVSTLTIQRTQQEDSAVYLCASSLSLAAYEQYFGPGTRLTVT.

This clonotype has a single count. CDR3 protein: CASSFGTGGGYTF. DNA for the CDR3: TGTGCCAGCAGTTTTGGGACAGGGGGAGGCTACACCTTC. The chain combines TRBV12-3 or TRBV12-4 with TRBJ1-2; 11 nucleotides match TRBD1. CDR3 size: 13 residues. J gave up 8 bases and V 3 bases, and 2 bases lay outside the gene matches.

The chain has TRBV12-3 or TRBV12-4 and TRBJ1-1; D unclear. The CDR3 totals 14 residues. Trimming pared 5 bases from V and 4 bases from J, leaving 14 bases between. Here the CDR3 reads CASSPVQAGTEAFF. In DNA form, the CDR3 reads TGTGCCAGCAGTCCCGTCCAGGCGGGCACTGAAGCTTTCTTT.

J is TRBJ1-1 and V is TRBV18; unclear D gene. The CDR3 is 12 amino acids. Trimming took off 4 bases at V and 1 base at J, with 4 bases between the two ends. In germline, CDR1 is KGHSH, CDR2 LQKENI. The CDR3 region has the DNA TGTGCCAGCTCACGACCGAACACTGAAGCTTTCTTT. As protein: CASSRPNTEAFF.

This clonotype was observed a few times. V gene TRBV5-1 combines with J gene TRBJ1-6; TRBD1 might be the D (5 bases). V lost 6 bases to trimming and J lost 6 bases, with 13 bases between them. Germline CDR1 reads SGHRS; CDR2 reads YFSETQ. The CDR3 is 14 residues long. Written as DNA, the CDR3 is TGCGCCAGCACCCTAAGGGGACCTAATTCACCCCTCCACTTT. As protein: CASTLRGPNSPLHF.

This rearrangement joins TRBV30 to TRBJ2-1, with 16 bases that match TRBD2. Germline V gene lookup returns CDR1 GTSNPN and CDR2 SVGIG (reference sequence). V lost 2 bases and J lost 7; bases outside the gene matches: 5. This CDR3 is built from 16 residues. The DNA of the CDR3 is TGTGCCTGGAGTACGGGGACTAGCGGGGGGGCGAATGAGCAGTTCTTC. Its translation is CAWSTGTSGGANEQFF.

The sample holds a few counts of this clonotype. The gene calls are TRBV5-1 and TRBJ1-2, with D tentatively TRBD1 (6 bases). Germline loops: CDR1 SGHRS, CDR2 YFSETQ. The length of the CDR3 is 13 residues. The V gene lost 0 bases and the J gene lost 7 bases, with 10 bases spanning the gap. DNA for the CDR3: TGCGCCAGCAGCTTGGAGACAGGCGTTGGCTACACCTTC. Protein sequence: CASSLETGVGYTF.

This clonotype was observed a handful of times. The chain links TRBV7-8 to TRBJ2-3, with a tentative D call TRBD1 (6 bases). Germline-derived CDR1 and CDR2 are SGHVS and FQNEAQ. The CDR3 spans 15 residues. Trimming pared 2 bases from V and 1 base from J, leaving 10 bases between. This chain's CDR3 is CASSLTGSGTDTQYF. DNA of the CDR3: TGTGCCAGCAGCTTAACAGGGTCGGGCACAGATACGCAGTATTTT.

The chain recombines TRBV11-2 with TRBJ2-3; D possibly corresponds to TRBD1 (6 bases). CDR1 and CDR2 (germline): SGHAT, FQNNGV. The CDR3 extends over 18 amino acids. Trimming shortened V by 5 bases and J by 5 bases, and 26 bases separated the two germline ends. The CDR3 loop is CASSGDMVASGAGDTQYF. The DNA of the CDR3 is TGTGCCAGCAGCGGGGACATGGTCGCGTCCGGGGCGGGAGATACGCAGTATTTT.

This chain joins TRBV9 and TRBJ2-1, with 11 bases identical to TRBD2. Germline V gene sequence: CDR1 SGDLS, CDR2 YYNGEE. Germline trimming cut 4 bases from V and 10 bases from J; bases unmatched to any gene: 10. This CDR3 region has 15 residues. For the CDR3, the DNA is TGTGCCAGCAGCTCCGGGACTAGCGGACAATGGGAGCAGTTCTTC. Protein product: CASSSGTSGQWEQFF.

This clonotype was seen ten or more times. This chain connects TRBV12-3 or TRBV12-4 to TRBJ2-5; tentative D call: TRBD2 (6 bases). The germline V and J ends were trimmed by 5 bases and 2 bases, with 12 bases remaining between them. The CDR3 spans 14 residues. The CDR3 spells CASSPSGVQETQYF. CDR3 sequence (DNA): TGTGCCAGCAGTCCCTCGGGGGTTCAAGAGACCCAGTACTTC.

A word on this clonotype: An end of the junction does not agree with germline; a read error may underlie this. CDR3 sequence: CASSPTVTGELFF. For the CDR3, the DNA is TGTGCTAGCAGCCCGACAGTCACCGGGGAGCTGTTTTTT. The chain carries TRBV7-7 and TRBJ2-2; D possibly corresponds to TRBD1 (5 bases). The V gene's germline CDR1 is SSHAT and CDR2 FNYEAQ (reference sequence). The CDR3 is 13 amino acids.

The J gene is TRBJ2-5, the V gene TRBV6-5, with a tentative D call TRBD1 (5 bases). V lost 7 bases to trimming and J lost 2 bases, with 11 bases between them. The CDR3 has 13 residues. Germline CDR1 and CDR2: MNHEY and SVGAGI. CDR3 nucleotide sequence: TGTGCCAGCATATCAACAGGACAAGAGACCCAGTACTTC. Translation gives CASISTGQETQYF.